These T cell receptor beta chains were read from a single sample in a study of CD8 T cells in Susac syndrome. One entry per CDR3 protein, called by TCRdb with MiXCR from the immunoSEQ multiplex PCR reads. Among about 160,000 distinct CDR3 sequences listed, roughly 94% were seen once. The sample taken for sequencing was CD4+ T cells from PBMCs. These receptors all come from a human donor with multiple sclerosis. Each CDR3 is given without its conserved first and last residue.

j_gene: TRBJ1-3
v_gene: TRBV12-3/TRBV12-4
CDR3aa: ASSLSFGGGNTIY

j_gene: TRBJ2-6
v_gene: TRBV12-3/TRBV12-4
CDR3aa: ASSFGGQGGSGANVLT

j_gene: TRBJ2-5
v_gene: TRBV20-1
CDR3aa: SALNRFQETQY

j_gene: TRBJ1-3
v_gene: TRBV9
CDR3aa: ASSVEGGGNTIY

j_gene: TRBJ1-1
v_gene: TRBV7-9
CDR3aa: ASSLQIGTEAF

j_gene: TRBJ2-5
v_gene: TRBV5-4
CDR3aa: ASSWDEGARETQY

j_gene: TRBJ2-5
v_gene: TRBV6-1
CDR3aa: ASPKEETQY

j_gene: TRBJ2-1
v_gene: TRBV5-1
CDR3aa: ASSLGQGSNNEQF

j_gene: TRBJ2-2
v_gene: TRBV19
CDR3aa: ASSPLGGSSDGELF

j_gene: TRBJ2-7
v_gene: TRBV11-2
CDR3aa: ASSFQRTSYEQY

j_gene: TRBJ2-2
v_gene: TRBV24-1
CDR3aa: ATQGAMNTGELF

j_gene: TRBJ2-7
v_gene: TRBV2
CDR3aa: ASKDRGYEQY

j_gene: TRBJ2-3
v_gene: TRBV11-2
CDR3aa: ASSTIGSSTDTQY

j_gene: TRBJ2-3
v_gene: TRBV5-4
CDR3aa: ASSSLAGGLTDTQY